Shown below are 10 T cell receptor beta chains from a single sample sequenced in a study of shared clonotypes between healthy human individuals (dated by TCRdb to about 2020). The receptor library was made with the immunoSEQ multiplex PCR assay. Held by TCRdb, this immuneACCESS table contains in-frame sequences only and omits some clones. Under half of the omission traces to an unresolved V gene where checked; the cause of the rest is unknown. Counted in this sample were about 2.3 million clones; around 93% of them appeared once. Jointly, the top ten make up approximately 0.41% of the sample. Sequenced material: naive CD4+ T cells from PBMCs. Read against the paper, the sample's cell subset or site label means: CD45RA+ positively selected. These receptors were obtained from a man between 18 and 35 years old in good health. Some clones in this sample may be carry-over from other donors' samples.

The chain recombines TRBV27 with TRBJ2-1; 9 bases agree with TRBD2. This CDR3 comprises 18 residues. V was clipped by 1 base and J by 9 bases; unmatched bases: 16. Germline V lookup: CDR1 MNHEY, CDR2 SMNVEV (reference sequence). CDR3 sequence: CASSLFVASGTYSGEQFF. CDR3 sequence (DNA): TGTGCCAGCAGTTTATTCGTGGCTAGCGGGACGTACAGCGGTGAGCAGTTCTTC.

A word on this clone: Other DNA sequences from this sample encode an identical CDR3 as well. This sequence joins TRBV6-1 and TRBJ2-7; perhaps TRBD1 as D (6 bases). V was cut by 5 bases and J by 0 bases, with 11 bases left in between. CDR3 length equals 14 residues. Per the germline V gene, CDR1 is MNHNS and CDR2 is SASEGT. CDR3 nucleotides: TGTGCCAGCAGTTTTACAGGGAGCTCCTACGAGCAGTACTTC. Its translation is CASSFTGSSYEQYF.

The rearrangement links TRBV14 to TRBJ2-7, with a possible D match to TRBD2 (6 bases). In germline, CDR1 is SGHDN, CDR2 FVKESK. V lost 2 bases and J lost 3, with 14 bases in between. The CDR3 runs 15 residues. CDR3 region: CASSQRSGTFYEQYF. The CDR3 coding sequence is TGTGCCAGCAGCCAAAGGTCCGGGACTTTCTACGAGCAGTACTTC.

The rearrangement links TRBV5-8 to TRBJ1-2; D gene ambiguous. Germline CDR1 reads SGHTS; CDR2 reads YDEGEE. The CDR3 has 10 amino acids. Between the trimmed V and J ends, which lost 7 bases and 3 bases, there was a span of 4 bases. The DNA for the CDR3 is TGTGCCAGCGGGTACTATGGCTACACCTTC. It encodes CASGYYGYTF.

CDR3 nucleotides: TGCAGCGTTGAACTGGTGCGGGGGCGGAGCACCGGGGAGCTGTTTTTT. It codes for CSVELVRGRSTGELFF. The chain links TRBV29-1 to TRBJ2-2; D possibly corresponds to TRBD2 (7 bases). CDR3 length equals 16 residues. V lost 2 bases and J lost 4, with 17 bases in between. Germline-derived CDR1 and CDR2 are SQVTM and ANQGSEA.

This sequence joins TRBV7-9 and TRBJ2-2; a weak D match, TRBD1 (5 bases). Trimming removed 3 bases at V and 4 bases at J, with 9 bases between. The CDR3 runs to 14 residues. From germline, CDR1 is SEHNR and CDR2 FQNEAQ (reference sequence). CDR3 loop: CASSFYTGTGELFF. DNA of the CDR3: TGTGCCAGCAGCTTCTACACAGGCACCGGGGAGCTGTTTTTT.

In this sample, this clone turned up once. This CDR3 is also generated by other DNA sequences in the sample. V and J are TRBV5-4 and TRBJ2-3, with 9 nucleotides matching TRBD1. The V gene's germline CDR1 is SGHNT and CDR2 YYREEE (reference sequence). The CDR3 has 16 amino acids. After removal of 2 bases from V and 3 bases from J, the junction contained 7 bases not matched to a gene. In DNA, the CDR3 is TGTGCCAGCAGCTTAGGCGGGACAGGGATTACAGATACGCAGTATTTT. Its translation: CASSLGGTGITDTQYF.

This clone was found once. The V gene is TRBV5-1, the J gene TRBJ2-1; TRBD2 might be the D (5 bases). V was shortened by 0 bases and J by 9 bases, with 13 bases between the two germline ends. The CDR3 spans 14 residues. The germline gives CDR1 SGHRS, CDR2 YFSETQ. The CDR3 sequence is CASSLDEGSGEQFF. CDR3 nucleotides: TGCGCCAGCAGCTTGGACGAGGGCAGCGGTGAGCAGTTCTTC.

The J gene is TRBJ2-3, the V gene TRBV28, with D perhaps matching TRBD1 or TRBD2 (5 bases each). Trimming removed 5 bases at V and 8 bases at J, with 17 bases between. Per germline, CDR1 MDHEN and CDR2 SYDVKM. The CDR3 loop spans 14 amino acids. This CDR3 is CASSPTRGFSTQYF. The CDR3 region has the DNA TGTGCCAGCAGTCCGACCCGGGGCTTTAGTACGCAGTATTTT. The entire variable domain, with the rest obtained from reference TRBV28 and TRBJ2-3, is as follows: DVKVTQSSRYLVKRTGEKVFLECVQDMDHENMFWYRQDPGLGLRLIYFSYDVKMKEKGDIPEGYSVSREKKERFSLILESASTNQTSMYLCASSPTRGFSTQYFGPGTRLTVL.

The V call is TRBV28, the J call TRBJ1-5; D is unresolved. Germline V lookup: CDR1 MDHEN, CDR2 SYDVKM. Trimming took off 6 bases at V and 4 bases at J, with 10 bases between the two ends. The CDR3 is 13 residues long. The CDR3 here is CASSGGLNQPQHF. The CDR3 coding sequence is TGTGCCAGCAGCGGCGGACTAAATCAGCCCCAGCATTTT. The full variable domain, in which reference TRBV28 and TRBJ1-5 provide the parts outside the CDR3, is DVKVTQSSRYLVKRTGEKVFLECVQDMDHENMFWYRQDPGLGLRLIYFSYDVKMKEKGDIPEGYSVSREKKERFSLILESASTNQTSMYLCASSGGLNQPQHFGDGTRLSIL.